This T cell receptor (beta chain) was captured by sequencing in a study of breast tumors, draining lymph nodes, adjacent tissues. Study observations and caveats: Luminal-like breast cancer showed significantly higher tumor–nontumor repertoire similarity than basal-like. Tumor TCR diversity was below lymph nodes but above nontumor tissue. Data fit most tumor T cells coming from lymph node, expanding in tumor.

The sample holds many counts of this clonotype. The antigen remains undetermined. Each CDR3 protein is one row after TCRdb ran MiXCR on the multiplex PCR reads. The sample records roughly 130,000 distinct CDR3 sequences, approximately 32% being singletons. The lymph nodes were axillary draining lymph nodes from breast cancer patients. Germline CDR1 is MNHEY and CDR2 is SVGAGI. This CDR3 region has 15 residues. V shed 6 bases and J 6 bases; nucleotides not matched to a gene: 13. The sequencing input was axillary lymph node tissue. This chain uses TRBV6-5 with TRBJ1-2, with 7 bases aligning to TRBD1. The origin of this receptor is a female donor with breast cancer. Some clones in this sample may be carry-over from other donors' samples. CDR3: CASSPADRALDGYTF. The CDR3 nucleotides are TGTGCCAGCAGCCCCGCCGACAGGGCCTTGGATGGCTACACCTTC.